This passage covers 9 T cell receptor beta chains from one sample sequenced in a study of blood T cell repertoires in COVID-19. Some clones are missing from TCRdb's copy, which holds only in-frame ones; the method was immunoSEQ multiplex PCR. The sample yields a few hundred thousand clones, more than 75% seen once. The sequencing sample was made of PBMCs or T cells enriched from blood (not recorded which). The receptors come from a man aged 35 to 55 in a cohort exposed to, infected with or recovered from COVID-19 (not recorded which).

The genes are TRBV5-4 and TRBJ2-1; 12 nucleotides align to TRBD2. The CDR3 is 15 amino acids. The germline gives CDR1 SGHNT, CDR2 YYREEE (reference sequence). V gave up 2 bases and J gave up 8 bases; unmatched junction bases: 5. The CDR3 nucleotides read TGTGCCAGCAGCTTAACTAGCGGGGGGATTGATGAGCAGTTCTTC. Protein: CASSLTSGGIDEQFF.

The chain has TRBV30 and TRBJ2-7, with D perhaps matching TRBD1 (5 bases). V was trimmed by 5 bases and J by 5 bases, leaving 10 bases between them. CDR3 length: 11 amino acids. Germline CDR1 is GTSNPN and CDR2 is SVGIG (reference sequence). The CDR3 DNA reads TGTGCCTGGGCAGGGTGGGACGAGCAGTACTTC. Translating gives CAWAGWDEQYF.

The chain combines TRBV5-1 with TRBJ2-3; D is ambiguous. CDR1 and CDR2 (germline): SGHRS, YFSETQ. CDR3 size: 14 residues. V was pared by 1 base and J by 2 bases, with 8 bases between. The CDR3 reads CASSLIDNTDTQYF. In DNA, the CDR3 is TGCGCCAGCAGCTTGATCGACAACACAGATACGCAGTATTTT.

The CDR3 is CASSTGEGRGYTF. In DNA, the CDR3 is TGTGCCAGCTCAACCGGGGAGGGTAGGGGCTACACCTTC. The chain combines TRBV28 with TRBJ1-2; D is unclear. Trimming pared 8 bases from V and 8 bases from J, leaving 18 bases between. The germline gives CDR1 MDHEN, CDR2 SYDVKM. This CDR3 is 13 amino acids long.

This chain joins TRBV27 and TRBJ1-5; 11 nucleotides agree with TRBD1. Per germline, CDR1 MNHEY and CDR2 SMNVEV (reference sequence). The CDR3 is 20 residues long. The V segment lost 7 bases and the J segment 3 bases; nucleotides outside the gene matches: 20. The CDR3 region has the DNA TGTGCCAGCATAACCATCCCAGGGACAGGGGGGATAATCAACAATCAGCCCCAGCATTTT. It specifies CASITIPGTGGIINNQPQHF.

This rearrangement joins TRBV27 to TRBJ1-5; D possibly corresponds to TRBD1 (5 bases). The V and J ends lost 10 bases and 11 bases respectively, with 18 bases between them. The length of the CDR3 is 12 residues. The germline V gene encodes CDR1 MNHEY and CDR2 SMNVEV (reference sequence). CDR3 sequence: CATGIYLGAQHF. The CDR3 DNA sequence: TGTGCCACAGGGATCTACTTAGGAGCCCAGCATTTT.

The V gene is TRBV3-1 (or the pseudogene TRBV3-2), the J gene TRBJ1-2, with a possible D match to TRBD1 (6 bases). Germline V gene sequence: CDR1 LGHDT, CDR2 YNNKEL (reference sequence). V lost 0 bases, J lost 7 bases, and 6 bases lay in between. CDR3 length: 12 amino acids. CDR3 in amino acids: CASSQDRGGYTF. The CDR3 DNA sequence: TGTGCCAGCAGCCAAGACAGGGGTGGCTACACCTTC.

The chain carries TRBV27 and TRBJ2-1; the match to TRBD2 covers 8 bases. The CDR3 covers 19 residues. V lost 4 bases to trimming and J lost 4 bases; unmatched junction nucleotides: 18. Germline loops: CDR1 MNHEY, CDR2 SMNVEV (reference sequence). CDR3 DNA: TGTGCCAGCAGTTCGATCCGGACGGTTAGCGGGACCAAATACAATGAGCAGTTCTTC. Its protein is CASSSIRTVSGTKYNEQFF.

A single count supports this clone. The chain uses TRBV2 and TRBJ1-4, with TRBD1 matching 7 bases. The CDR3 consists of 11 residues. The V segment lost 6 bases and the J segment 13 bases; nucleotides outside the gene matches: 5. CDR1 is SNHLY and CDR2 is FYNNEI in the germline V gene. This CDR3 is CASSKWTGLFF. CDR3 in DNA: TGTGCCAGCAGCAAATGGACAGGACTGTTTTTT.